This T cell receptor beta chain was observed in a study of blood T cell repertoires in COVID-19. Between the trimmed V and J ends, which lost 5 bases and 6 bases, there was a span of 16 bases. This CDR3 comprises 14 residues. CDR1 and CDR2 from the germline V gene are MNHEY and SVGEGT. Sequencing used immunoSEQ multiplex PCR; TCRdb keeps in-frame clones, though not all of them. The sample holds approximately 250,000 clones, around 80% seen once. Sequencing was carried out using PBMCs or T cells enriched from blood (not recorded which). The source of this sequence is a young man with acute COVID-19. The chain combines TRBV6-2 or TRBV6-3 with TRBJ1-2; D gene unclear. The CDR3 sequence is CASSLRTGSNGYTF. CDR3 nucleotide sequence: TGTGCCAGCAGTCTACGGACGGGATCGAATGGCTACACCTTC.